Listed here is a single T cell receptor (beta chain). The antigen is undetermined. The libraries were made with immunoSEQ v3. Survey-level samples got 1.5 million to 2.5 million read pairs; deep-level samples got 5-6 million. Libraries were prepared by immunoSEQ multiplex PCR; TCRdb keeps only in-frame clonotypes and omits some of them. The sample lists around 50,000 clones, 73% occurring once. This entry is derived from a study of TIL therapy for anti-PD-1-resistant metastatic lung cancer. About the research overall: Patients had a median age of almost 55 years (range about 38-85). Tumors carried a median roughly 1.5 non-synonymous mutations per megabase.

Time point meaning: pre-treatment sample, taken before nivolumab and TIL therapy. Germline CDR1 and CDR2: ENHRY and SYGVKD. J lost 3 bases, V lost 6 bases, and 7 bases had no gene match. This CDR3 has 16 amino acids. Findings of the study overall: After infusion, TIL clonotypes partly replaced peripheral T cells and declined over months.

This rearrangement joins TRBV10-3 to TRBJ2-1; 11 positions agree with TRBD1. The starting material was blood, obtained at baseline. The sequence was obtained from a person between 25 and 79 years old with non-small cell lung cancer. This CDR3 is CAISPGTGGSYNEQFF. The CDR3 DNA reads TGTGCCATCAGCCCCGGGACAGGGGGGAGCTACAATGAGCAGTTCTTC.